A selection of T cell receptor beta chains follows, all from one sample in a study of radiation and T cells in renal cell carcinoma. Method: immunoSEQ multiplex PCR; TCRdb's copy keeps in-frame clones and lacks some. The data contain tens of thousands of clones, about 79% of them singletons. The source was blood, collected from a patient whose treatment included radiotherapy and nephrectomy. These TCRs come from a man aged 60 to 75 with renal cell carcinoma. The CDR3 runs from the conserved cysteine through the conserved F or W. Fields, in order: clone size, J gene, V gene, D gene, CDR3 protein, CDR3 DNA. A D gene is named only where the DNA matches it firmly. Not every row has a clone size; where given, it reads once, few, many or a size class.

NA | TRBJ2-7 | TRBV27 | NA | CASIRAGSYEQYF | TGTGCCAGCATCAGGGCGGGCAGCTACGAGCAGTACTTC
NA | TRBJ1-3 | TRBV19 | NA | CASSAGLLSGNTIYF | TGTGCCAGTAGTGCCGGGCTTCTCTCTGGAAACACCATATATTTT
once | TRBJ2-7 | TRBV27 | TRBD1 | CASSPDMGQISLEQYF | TGTGCCAGCAGTCCGGACATGGGACAGATCTCACTCGAGCAGTACTTC
NA | TRBJ2-3 | TRBV4-2 | TRBD2 | CASSQDAAAGDSGTDTQYF | TGTGCCAGCAGCCAAGATGCGGCAGCGGGAGATTCGGGCACAGATACGCAGTATTTT
NA | TRBJ1-2 | TRBV7-9 | NA | CASTPGGDPNYGYTF | TGTGCCAGCACCCCCGGGGGGGACCCTAACTATGGCTACACCTTC
few | TRBJ2-1 | TRBV7-2 | TRBD2 | CASSSGLAGAFDEQFF | TGTGCCAGCAGCTCCGGACTAGCGGGAGCTTTCGATGAGCAGTTCTTC
NA | TRBJ1-5 | TRBV25-1 | NA | CASSEFGGNQPQHF | TGTGCCAGCAGTGAATTTGGGGGGAATCAGCCCCAGCATTTT
NA | TRBJ2-2 | TRBV5-1 | NA | CASSPSGWTGELFF | TGCGCCAGCAGCCCCAGCGGTTGGACCGGGGAGCTGTTTTTT
few | TRBJ1-1 | TRBV10-2 | TRBD1 | CASGDRSRPNTEAFF | TGCGCCAGCGGGGACAGGTCAAGGCCGAACACTGAAGCTTTCTTT
NA | TRBJ1-3 | TRBV14 | NA | CASSRSRGPQENTIYF | TGTGCCAGCAGCCGAAGCAGGGGCCCTCAGGAAAACACCATATATTTT
few | TRBJ2-2 | TRBV7-9 | NA | CASGFQGSTGELFF | TGTGCCAGCGGTTTCCAGGGATCCACCGGGGAGCTGTTTTTT
once | TRBJ2-2 | TRBV10-3 | NA | CAIRLQNPTGELFF | TGTGCCATCAGACTCCAAAACCCCACCGGGGAGCTGTTTTTT
NA | TRBJ1-2 | TRBV28 | TRBD1 | CASRTGGTSYGYTF | TGTGCCAGCCGGACAGGGGGCACTAGCTATGGCTACACCTTC
NA | TRBJ1-5 | TRBV7-2 | NA | CASSLVSGARDEPQHF | TGTGCCAGCAGCTTAGTTTCAGGGGCCCGGGATGAGCCCCAGCATTTT
NA | TRBJ1-5 | TRBV6-1 | NA | CASSEGGANNQPQHF | TGTGCCAGCAGTGAAGGAGGGGCCAACAATCAGCCCCAGCATTTT
NA | TRBJ2-7 | TRBV5-6 | NA | CASSSDSSYEQYF | TGTGCCAGCAGCTCGGACAGTTCCTACGAGCAGTACTTC
NA | TRBJ1-1 | TRBV7-8 | TRBD1 | CASTTGQADVGTEAFF | TGTGCCAGCACCACGGGACAGGCAGACGTAGGGACTGAAGCTTTCTTT
NA | TRBJ1-5 | TRBV6-6 | NA | CASSYSGPQHF | TGTGCCAGCAGTTACTCAGGGCCCCAGCATTTT
NA | TRBJ2-2 | TRBV5-1 | NA | CASSLVGSGTGELFF | TGCGCCAGCAGCTTGGTCGGGTCGGGCACCGGGGAGCTGTTTTTT
NA | TRBJ2-5 | TRBV7-8 | TRBD2 | CASSFKGSGSGETQYF | TGTGCCAGCAGCTTTAAGGGTAGCGGGAGTGGCGAGACCCAGTACTTC
NA | TRBJ1-1 | TRBV2 | TRBD1 | CASSRDRANTEAFF | TGTGCCAGCAGTCGGGACAGGGCGAACACTGAAGCTTTCTTT
NA | TRBJ2-1 | TRBV7-2 | NA | CASSSMGSNEQFF | TGTGCCAGCAGCTCAATGGGATCCAATGAGCAGTTCTTC
NA | TRBJ2-7 | TRBV15 | NA | CATSFGTRDEQYF | TGTGCCACCAGTTTCGGGACACGGGACGAGCAGTACTTC
NA | TRBJ1-1 | TRBV9 | NA | CASSVGGASSMNTEAFF | TGTGCCAGCAGCGTAGGGGGGGCGTCTTCGATGAACACTGAAGCTTTCTTT
NA | TRBJ1-2 | TRBV7-8 | NA | CASSLARKGHYTF | TGTGCCAGCAGCTTAGCCCGGAAAGGCCACTACACCTTC
NA | TRBJ2-5 | TRBV2 | TRBD1 | CASNVRGYQETQYF | TGTGCCAGCAACGTCAGGGGGTACCAAGAGACCCAGTACTTC
NA | TRBJ2-1 | TRBV28 | TRBD2 | CASRLGTSGSSYNEQFF | TGTGCCAGCAGATTGGGGACTAGCGGTTCCTCCTACAATGAGCAGTTCTTC
NA | TRBJ2-2 | TRBV13 | NA | CASSLGSVLNTGELFF | TGTGCCAGCAGCTTAGGCTCGGTACTTAACACCGGGGAGCTGTTTTTT
NA | TRBJ2-5 | TRBV7-3 | NA | CASSLLGAGQIQETQYF | TGTGCCAGCAGCTTACTGGGGGCGGGACAGATACAAGAGACCCAGTACTTC
NA | TRBJ2-5 | TRBV6-6 | NA | CASSYPQDSTQETQYF | TGTGCCAGCAGTTACCCCCAAGACTCTACTCAAGAGACCCAGTACTTC
NA | TRBJ2-7 | TRBV15 | NA | CATSRGPGRSYEQYF | TGTGCCACCAGCAGAGGTCCAGGAAGGTCCTACGAGCAGTACTTC
NA | TRBJ1-5 | TRBV16 | NA | CASSQSGGHQPQHF | TGTGCCAGCAGCCAATCGGGGGGTCATCAGCCCCAGCATTTT
NA | TRBJ1-2 | TRBV28 | NA | CASSPRAYYGYTF | TGTGCCAGCAGTCCCCGGGCGTACTATGGCTACACCTTC
few | TRBJ1-1 | TRBV7-6 | NA | CASSLDGLEAFF | TGTGCCAGCAGCTTAGACGGGCTTGAAGCTTTCTTT
few | TRBJ2-7 | TRBV9 | TRBD2 | CASSPPGLAGGSYEQYF | TGTGCCAGCAGCCCCCCGGGACTAGCGGGAGGTTCCTACGAGCAGTACTTC
once | TRBJ2-7 | TRBV27 | NA | CASSGGGSGHSNEQYF | TGTGCCAGCAGTGGGGGAGGGTCGGGACATTCTAACGAGCAGTACTTC
NA | TRBJ1-3 | TRBV6-1 | TRBD1 | CASSWTGGNTIYF | TGTGCCAGCAGTTGGACAGGGGGAAACACCATATATTTT
NA | TRBJ1-4 | TRBV4-1 | TRBD1 | CASSHLRGGGGKLFF | TGCGCCAGCAGCCATCTCAGGGGGGGTGGTGGAAAACTGTTTTTT
NA | TRBJ2-1 | TRBV9 | NA | CASSVGGANEQFF | TGTGCCAGCAGCGTCGGTGGGGCCAATGAGCAGTTCTTC
NA | TRBJ2-7 | TRBV29-1 | NA | CSVRSGGVRGEQYF | TGCAGCGTAAGGAGTGGGGGAGTCAGAGGCGAGCAGTACTTC
NA | TRBJ2-7 | TRBV6-5 | NA | CASRETEFYEQYF | TGTGCCAGCAGGGAGACAGAATTCTACGAGCAGTACTTC
NA | TRBJ2-6 | TRBV9 | NA | CASSAHSGANVLTF | TGTGCCAGCAGCGCGCATTCTGGGGCCAACGTCCTGACTTTC
NA | TRBJ1-2 | TRBV10-1 | NA | CASSVTRAHGYTF | TGCGCCAGCAGTGTTACCAGGGCCCATGGCTACACCTTC
NA | TRBJ2-7 | TRBV5-1 | NA | CASSLGLGQAVGGSEQYF | TGCGCCAGCAGTTTGGGGCTAGGCCAGGCGGTTGGTGGAAGCGAGCAGTACTTC
NA | TRBJ2-7 | TRBV4-1 | NA | CASSQESWYEQYF | TGCGCCAGCAGCCAAGAGTCGTGGTACGAGCAGTACTTC
NA | TRBJ1-2 | TRBV5-1 | TRBD1 | CASSLGTGGSSYTF | TGCGCCAGCAGCTTAGGGACAGGGGGCTCAAGCTACACCTTC
NA | TRBJ2-7 | TRBV5-5 | TRBD2 | CASSLTPGLTYEQYF | TGTGCCAGCAGCTTAACCCCGGGACTAACCTACGAGCAGTACTTC
NA | TRBJ1-1 | TRBV11-2 | NA | CASSLAGGQAFF | TGTGCCAGCAGCTTGGCGGGGGGCCAAGCTTTCTTT
NA | TRBJ2-3 | TRBV5-6 | TRBD2 | CASSVTSGSSDTQYF | TGTGCCAGCAGCGTGACTAGCGGGAGCTCAGATACGCAGTATTTT
NA | TRBJ1-2 | TRBV9 | NA | CASSEPPSGEDYGYTF | TGTGCCAGCAGCGAACCCCCTTCGGGAGAGGACTATGGCTACACCTTC
NA | TRBJ2-1 | TRBV7-7 | TRBD1 | CASSADRGSYDEQFF | TGTGCCAGCAGCGCCGACAGGGGGAGTTATGATGAGCAGTTCTTC
NA | TRBJ2-7 | TRBV7-2 | TRBD2 | CASSLRTSGSYEQYF | TGTGCCAGCAGCCTTCGGACTAGCGGGAGTTACGAGCAGTACTTC
few | TRBJ1-4 | TRBV5-4 | NA | CASSPGHSTNEKLFF | TGTGCCAGCAGCCCCGGACATTCCACGAATGAAAAACTGTTTTTT
NA | TRBJ1-5 | TRBV27 | NA | CASSLSGPGESNQPQHF | TGTGCCAGCAGTTTATCGGGCCCGGGGGAGAGCAATCAGCCCCAGCATTTT
NA | TRBJ2-7 | TRBV5-1 | NA | CASSQDGYEQYF | TGCGCCAGCTCCCAGGATGGGTACGAGCAGTACTTC
NA | TRBJ2-1 | TRBV18 | TRBD2 | CASSPLTSGRGSYNEQFF | TGTGCCAGCTCACCACTTACTAGCGGGAGAGGCTCCTACAATGAGCAGTTCTTC
once | TRBJ2-5 | TRBV5-4 | NA | CASSYSQETQYF | TGTGCCAGCAGCTATTCGCAAGAGACCCAGTACTTC
NA | TRBJ2-1 | TRBV28 | TRBD2 | CASSELAGGQEQFF | TGTGCCAGCAGTGAACTAGCGGGAGGCCAAGAGCAGTTCTTC
NA | TRBJ1-4 | TRBV28 | TRBD1 | CASRPHRGGDEKLFF | TGTGCCAGCAGACCCCACAGGGGGGGGGATGAAAAACTGTTTTTT
NA | TRBJ1-4 | TRBV5-1 | TRBD1 | CASSRFTGASTNEKLFF | TGCGCCAGCAGCAGATTTACAGGGGCCTCGACTAATGAAAAACTGTTTTTT